The clone carrying this T cell receptor (beta chain) was found a few times. Its target is not known. The CDR3 is made up of 15 amino acids. Germline CDR1 reads MDHEN; CDR2 reads SYDVKM. V shed 6 bases, J shed 7 bases, and the junction held 12 bases outside the gene matches. The sample is drawn from a study of T cell repertoires in cytomegalovirus infection. Study in general: Recently identified HLA-C-restricted CMV epitopes were used, and well-studied HLA-B-restricted CMV epitopes were used as well. From public TCR beta signatures came an indication of both CMV infection and matching HLA type. Overall study findings and caveats: Summed frequency of shared TCR beta families picked out CMV carriers who also had the relevant HLA. CMV-specific TCR beta clonotypes restricted by HLA-C were the ones dominating the ex vivo response.

TCRdb redid the calling of the reads with MiXCR, one entry per CDR3 protein. The profile shows roughly 990,000 distinct CDR3 sequences, around 31% of them singletons. J is TRBJ1-5 and V is TRBV28, with 7 bases fitting TRBD1. The TCR originated in a human donor in good health (CMV status not recorded). Some clones in this sample may be carry-over from other donors' samples. Material: cultured CD8+ T cells from PBMCs, obtained from culture after CMV antigen stimulation. Here the CDR3 DNA reads TGTGCCAGCAGCCCAGACAGGGAAGGGAGGCAGCCCCAGCATTTT. Amino acid sequence: CASSPDREGRQPQHF.